This entry is about one T cell receptor beta chain. Its antigen remains unidentified. RNA transcripts were the template for amplifying TCR beta CDR3 regions. HTBI primers were used for first-round RT-PCR of the TCR CDR3. MiXCR, run by TCRdb on the multiplex PCR reads, gives a single entry per CDR3 protein. Among 300,000 to 400,000 distinct CDR3 sequences listed, 11% to 15% were seen once. CDR3 length: 15 residues. V dropped 7 bases and J dropped 5; count of bases not matched to a gene: 9. CDR1 is LNHDA, CDR2 SQIVND, per germline (reference sequence). Hyperthyroidism in the patients, aged 18 to 65, was newly diagnosed and under 2 months in duration. Uncontrolled infection, other autoimmune disease, pregnancy or lactation led to exclusion. The sample comes from a study of T cells in Graves' hyperthyroidism and ophthalmopathy. Whole-study context: Peripheral blood sampling occurred at initial diagnosis, before any treatment.

Findings and limits, study-wide: Among thyroid clonotypes expanded above 0.001, most also appeared in blood.

This rearrangement joins TRBV19 to TRBJ2-2, with 8 bases identical to TRBD1. The sequence came from a woman aged 55-75 years with Graves' hyperthyroidism. The sequenced material came from blood. The CDR3 bases are TGTGCCAGTATTTTTTCAGGGGGCGCGACCGGGGAGCTGTTTTTT. This sequence encodes CASIFSGGATGELFF.